The 14 T cell receptor beta chains reported below all come from one sample, sequenced in a study of cytomegalovirus exposure and HLA in healthy donors. Method: immunoSEQ multiplex PCR; TCRdb's copy keeps in-frame clones and lacks some. Among approximately 300,000 clones listed, around 86% were seen once. Sequenced sample: PBMCs. These receptors were collected from a woman aged 18-29 years in good health and CMV-seronegative.

This chain uses TRBV27 with TRBJ2-7; 7 bases align to TRBD1. The CDR3 is 13 amino acids. The germline V gene has CDR1 MNHEY and CDR2 SMNVEV (reference sequence). V lost 5 bases to trimming and J lost 3 bases; unmatched junction nucleotides: 4. The CDR3 sequence is CASSVGTDYEQYF. The CDR3 DNA sequence: TGTGCCAGCAGTGTCGGGACAGACTACGAGCAGTACTTC.

V gene TRBV5-6 combines with J gene TRBJ2-7, with 8 nucleotides matching TRBD2. The CDR3 has 13 residues. The germline V gene has CDR1 SGHDT and CDR2 YYEEEE. V was clipped by 5 bases and J by 3 bases; unmatched bases: 4. The CDR3 reads CASRLAENYEQYF. CDR3 sequence (DNA): TGTGCCAGCAGACTAGCGGAGAACTACGAGCAGTACTTC.

The chain carries TRBV5-6 and TRBJ2-7, with a tentative D call TRBD2 (6 bases). Trimming removed 1 base from V and 2 bases from J, with 16 bases in between. Germline CDR1 reads SGHDT; CDR2 reads YYEEEE. There are 16 residues in the CDR3. DNA for the CDR3: TGTGCCAGCAGCTTGCCCATGAGCGGGCCGACCTACGAGCAGTACTTC. This encodes CASSLPMSGPTYEQYF.

The gene calls are TRBV5-1 and TRBJ2-1; D unresolved. V lost 4 bases to trimming and J lost 10 bases, with 12 bases between them. CDR1 is SGHRS, CDR2 YFSETQ, per germline. The CDR3 has 12 residues. The CDR3 loop is CASSAQSLEQFF. The CDR3 DNA sequence: TGCGCCAGCAGCGCTCAGTCTCTCGAGCAGTTCTTC.

The chain couples TRBV7-9 to TRBJ2-5; 10 bases fit TRBD1. The junction had 2 bases not matched to a gene; V was cut back by 5 bases and J by 5 bases. The CDR3 length is 13 residues. Germline V lookup: CDR1 SEHNR, CDR2 FQNEAQ (reference sequence). In DNA form, the CDR3 reads TGTGCCAGCAGCCCGACAGGGGGCGAGACCCAGTACTTC. Its translation is CASSPTGGETQYF.

The chain has TRBV20-1 and TRBJ2-3; 7 bases map to TRBD2. Germline V gene data show CDR1 as DFQATT and CDR2 as SNEGSKA (reference sequence). V lost 0 bases, J lost 11 bases, and 2 bases stayed unmatched. CDR3 size: 11 residues. CDR3 coding DNA: TGCAGTGCTAGAGATCTAGCGGTGCAGTATTTT. Translating gives CSARDLAVQYF.

The rearrangement uses TRBV5-1 and TRBJ1-2, with 7 bases lining up with TRBD1. Germline V CDR1 and CDR2: SGHRS, YFSETQ. Trimming removed 3 bases from V and 3 bases from J; junction bases left unmatched: 11. The CDR3 has 16 residues. The CDR3 protein is CASSYEYRGRDYGYTF. The CDR3, as DNA: TGCGCCAGCAGCTACGAATACAGGGGAAGGGACTATGGCTACACCTTC. The whole variable domain, filled in from reference TRBV5-1 and TRBJ1-2, reads KAGVTQTPRYLIKTRGQQVTLSCSPISGHRSVSWYQQTPGQGLQFLFEYFSETQRNKGNFPGRFSGRQFSNSRSEMNVSTLELGDSALYLCASSYEYRGRDYGYTFGSGTRLTVV.

The CDR3 sequence is CASSLEGARTDTQYF. CDR3 DNA sequence: TGTGCCAGCAGCTTAGAGGGGGCCCGCACAGATACGCAGTATTTT. The chain carries TRBV7-2 and TRBJ2-3, with 7 positions matching TRBD1. Germline V gene data show CDR1 as SGHTA and CDR2 as FQGNSA. Germline trimming cut 1 base from V and 1 base from J; bases unmatched to any gene: 2. The CDR3 is 15 amino acids.

This clone was seen a few times. The chain uses TRBV28 and TRBJ2-7; 9 nucleotides align to TRBD1. Trimming removed 6 bases from V and 5 bases from J; junction bases left unmatched: 11. The CDR3 sequence is 15 residues long. The germline gives CDR1 MDHEN, CDR2 SYDVKM. The CDR3 loop is CASSHTGTGRNEQYF. The DNA of the CDR3 is TGTGCCAGCAGCCACACCGGGACAGGGCGCAACGAGCAGTACTTC.

The DNA of the CDR3 is TGTGCCAGCAGTTACGGGAGCGTGAGCTACGAGCAGTACTTC. Translation: CASSYGSVSYEQYF. The rearrangement uses TRBV6-5 and TRBJ2-7, with D perhaps TRBD2 (5 bases). V was trimmed by 2 bases and J by 3 bases, leaving 11 bases between them. CDR3 length equals 14 residues. Germline CDR1 and CDR2: MNHEY and SVGAGI.

V usage is TRBV7-8 and J usage is TRBJ2-4, with 13 bases lining up with TRBD2. V was pared by 5 bases and J by 2 bases, with 9 bases of the junction left unmatched. Germline CDR1 and CDR2: SGHVS and FQNEAQ. The CDR3 spans 18 residues. The CDR3 reads CASSITGLAGVSKNIQYF. DNA for the CDR3: TGTGCCAGCAGCATCACCGGACTAGCGGGAGTGTCCAAAAACATTCAGTACTTC.

This clone appeared a few times. The chain employs TRBV15 and TRBJ2-7; 11 bases map to TRBD1. Trimming removed 6 bases from V and 5 bases from J; junction bases left unmatched: 3. This CDR3 is 13 amino acids long. CDR1 is LNHNV, CDR2 YYDKDF, per germline (reference sequence). The CDR3 reads CATRGQGGHEQYF. CDR3 in DNA: TGTGCCACCAGGGGACAGGGGGGCCACGAGCAGTACTTC.

This clone appeared a few times. At the DNA level, this CDR3 is encoded by other sequences in the same sample as well. The V and J genes are TRBV15 and TRBJ1-2; D gene ambiguous. The V and J ends lost 0 bases and 3 bases respectively, with 8 bases between them. The length of the CDR3 is 14 residues. In germline, CDR1 is LNHNV, CDR2 YYDKDF (reference sequence). In nucleotides, the CDR3 is TGTGCCACCAGCAGAGATCGAACAGACTATGGCTACACCTTC. Translated, it gives CATSRDRTDYGYTF.

The chain joins TRBV5-1 to TRBJ2-5; the match to TRBD2 covers 11 bases. V dropped 6 bases and J dropped 1; count of bases not matched to a gene: 5. The CDR3 totals 15 residues. Germline-derived CDR1 and CDR2 are SGHRS and YFSETQ. The CDR3 region has the DNA TGCGCCAGCACCCTACTAGCGGGAGCCCAAGAGACCCAGTACTTC. Encoded protein: CASTLLAGAQETQYF.